The 21 T cell receptor beta chains below were found in one sample sequenced in a study of T cell repertoires in cytomegalovirus infection. TCRdb passed the reads through MiXCR, listing each CDR3 protein once. Of some 100,000 distinct CDR3 sequences listed, 20% to 30% are singletons. The sequenced material came from CD8+ T cells from PBMCs. The receptors were sampled from a human donor in good health (CMV status not recorded). Some clones in this sample may be carry-over from other donors' samples.

This clonotype was picked up many times. The rearrangement joins TRBV7-6 to TRBJ1-5, with 11 bases identical to TRBD1. V lost 2 bases, J lost 3 bases, and 9 bases stayed unmatched. Germline V gene sequence: CDR1 SGHVS, CDR2 FNYEAQ. The CDR3 runs 18 residues. CDR3 bases: TGTGCCAGCAGCTTAAGCAGGTCGGGACAGGGGGACAATCAGCCCCAGCATTTT. Amino acid sequence: CASSLSRSGQGDNQPQHF. Combining the CDR3 with reference TRBV7-6 and TRBJ1-5 gives the whole variable domain GAGVSQSPRYKVTKRGQDVALRCDPISGHVSLYWYRQALGQGPEFLTYFNYEAQQDKSGLPNDRFSAERPEGSISTLTIQRTEQRDSAMYRCASSLSRSGQGDNQPQHFGDGTRLSIL.

In its sample, this clonotype was seen a few times. This rearrangement joins TRBV29-1 to TRBJ2-7; D gene ambiguous. V gave up 6 bases and J gave up 1 base, with 10 bases separating them. Looked up from germline, CDR1 is SQVTM and CDR2 is ANQGSEA. CDR3 length: 12 amino acids. The CDR3 loop reads CSVVTTSYEQYF. For the CDR3, the DNA is TGCAGCGTAGTAACAACATCCTACGAGCAGTACTTC.

The chain employs TRBV7-2 and TRBJ2-5, with TRBD1 matching 8 bases. The germline CDR1 and CDR2 sequences are SGHTA and FQGNSA. CDR3 size: 14 residues. The junction had 5 bases not matched to a gene; V was cut back by 5 bases and J by 3 bases. CDR3 nucleotide sequence: TGTGCCAGCAGCCAGACAGGGGAAAAAGAGACCCAGTACTTC. This encodes CASSQTGEKETQYF.

This clonotype was seen a few times. This chain joins TRBV2 and TRBJ1-1; 7 nucleotides line up with TRBD1. The V segment lost 4 bases and the J segment 0 bases; nucleotides outside the gene matches: 5. The CDR3 consists of 15 residues. Per germline, CDR1 SNHLY and CDR2 FYNNEI. CDR3 region: CASSAGQLMNTEAFF. The CDR3 region has the DNA TGTGCCAGCAGTGCGGGACAGCTAATGAACACTGAAGCTTTCTTT.

CDR3 coding DNA: TGTGCCAGCAGTGGTAGCAGCGGCAATCAGCCCCAGCATTTT. The encoded protein is CASSGSSGNQPQHF. This sequence joins TRBV2 and TRBJ1-5; D is undetermined. Germline V gives CDR1 SNHLY, CDR2 FYNNEI. Trimming removed 4 bases at V and 2 bases at J, with 9 bases between. The length of the CDR3 is 14 residues.

This clonotype was observed at least ten times. This rearrangement joins TRBV6-2 or TRBV6-3 to TRBJ2-5, with D possibly matching TRBD2 (6 bases). Trimming pared 2 bases from V and 1 base from J, leaving 29 bases between. This CDR3 has 21 residues. Germline CDR1 MNHEY, CDR2 SVGEGT. The CDR3 sequence: CASSYPWTEGPILAPQETQYF. CDR3 in DNA: TGTGCCAGCAGTTACCCCTGGACGGAGGGGCCCATCTTAGCGCCCCAAGAGACCCAGTACTTC.

In this sample, this clonotype turned up many times. This sequence joins TRBV7-8 and TRBJ2-7; perhaps TRBD1 as D (5 bases). Germline loops: CDR1 SGHVS, CDR2 FQNEAQ. The CDR3 sequence is 13 residues long. V was clipped by 5 bases and J by 0 bases, with 8 bases between them. CDR3 amino acids: CASSEDSSYEQYF. CDR3 bases: TGTGCCAGCAGCGAAGACAGCTCCTACGAGCAGTACTTC.

V gene TRBV9 combines with J gene TRBJ1-5; D gene ambiguous. The germline V gene encodes CDR1 SGDLS and CDR2 YYNGEE. V dropped 0 bases and J dropped 0 bases, with 10 bases sitting between them. CDR3 length equals 16 residues. This CDR3 reads CASSVGPGNSNQPQHF. CDR3 in DNA: TGTGCCAGCAGCGTAGGTCCCGGGAATAGCAATCAGCCCCAGCATTTT.

V gene TRBV7-6 combines with J gene TRBJ1-1, with a tentative D call TRBD1 (5 bases). The germline CDR1 and CDR2 sequences are SGHVS and FNYEAQ. The CDR3 is 13 residues long. The V end was cut by 5 bases, the J end by 0 bases, with 7 bases between. This CDR3 reads CASSTQVNTEAFF. Written as DNA, the CDR3 is TGTGCCAGCAGCACACAGGTGAACACTGAAGCTTTCTTT.

The J gene is TRBJ2-3, the V gene TRBV7-2; TRBD2 matches at 7 bases. The length of the CDR3 is 12 residues. Germline CDR1 reads SGHTA; CDR2 reads FQGNSA. V lost 1 base and J lost 14; bases outside the gene matches: 6. In DNA form, the CDR3 reads TGTGCCAGCAGCTTAGGGAGCGGGAAGATGTATTTT. Its translation: CASSLGSGKMYF.

This clonotype showed up many times. The chain combines TRBV7-2 with TRBJ2-7; no definite D call. This CDR3 has 13 residues. The V gene lost 5 bases and the J gene lost 0 bases, with 8 bases spanning the gap. Germline loops: CDR1 SGHTA, CDR2 FQGNSA. CDR3 residues: CASSTSGSYEQYF. CDR3 coding DNA: TGTGCCAGCAGCACCTCGGGCTCCTACGAGCAGTACTTC.

On this clonotype: Because the CDR3 is missing its conserved closing phenylalanine or tryptophan, this is likely a read error. The genes are TRBV2 and TRBJ1-1; D unclear. V lost 3 bases and J lost 5, with 10 bases in between. This CDR3 region has 13 residues. Germline-derived CDR1 and CDR2 are SNHLY and FYNNEI. CDR3 in amino acids: CASSEAWETEAFS. In DNA, the CDR3 is TGTGCCAGCAGTGAGGCCTGGGAAACTGAAGCTTTCTCT.

This clonotype was seen at least ten times. The chain employs TRBV6-2 or TRBV6-3 and TRBJ1-5, with 12 bases matching TRBD1. Germline CDR1 and CDR2: MNHEY and SVGEGT. This CDR3 is 16 amino acids long. Trimming removed 4 bases from V and 7 bases from J; junction bases left unmatched: 8. The DNA of the CDR3 is TGTGCCAGCAGTTCCGACCGGGACAGGGGGCGGCAGCCCCAGCATTTT. Translation gives CASSSDRDRGRQPQHF.

The chain joins TRBV7-4 to TRBJ2-3; D call uncertain. CDR1 and CDR2 from the germline V gene are SGHVT and SQSDAQ. The CDR3 consists of 16 residues. V was cut by 7 bases and J by 0 bases, with 17 bases left in between. The CDR3 region has the DNA TGTGCCAGCACCCTCTTGGTGGCAGAAAGCACAGATACGCAGTATTTT. This translates into CASTLLVAESTDTQYF.

In this sample, this clonotype turned up a few times. The V gene is TRBV12-3 or TRBV12-4, the J gene TRBJ2-5; tentatively, D is TRBD1 or TRBD2 (5 bases each). V was shortened by 4 bases and J by 5 bases, with 11 bases between the two germline ends. The CDR3 loop spans 13 amino acids. In DNA, the CDR3 is TGTGCCAGCAGTTCCGGGACGCTCGAGACCCAGTACTTC. Translating gives CASSSGTLETQYF.

A few counts support this clonotype. The rearrangement links TRBV7-6 to TRBJ2-2; unclear D gene. CDR1 SGHVS and CDR2 FNYEAQ come from the germline V gene. V lost 4 bases and J lost 4, with 7 bases in between. The CDR3 runs to 13 residues. CDR3 region: CASSSSGTGELFF. For the CDR3, the DNA is TGTGCCAGCAGCTCCTCGGGCACCGGGGAGCTGTTTTTT.

This clonotype was detected a few times. The V gene is TRBV5-6, the J gene TRBJ1-2; unclear D gene. CDR3 length equals 13 residues. Looked up from germline, CDR1 is SGHDT and CDR2 is YYEEEE. V lost 0 bases to trimming and J lost 2 bases, with 5 bases between them. The CDR3, as DNA: TGTGCCAGCAGCTTGGCCAACAACTATGGCTACACCTTC. Its translation is CASSLANNYGYTF.

This chain connects TRBV12-3 or TRBV12-4 to TRBJ2-7; 13 bases are shared with TRBD2. V shed 4 bases and J 6 bases; nucleotides not matched to a gene: 6. This CDR3 has 15 residues. The CDR3 region has the DNA TGTGCCAGCAGTTCACTAGCGGGAGGGCCGCCCGAGCAGTACTTC. This translates into CASSSLAGGPPEQYF.

J is TRBJ2-1 and V is TRBV4-1; no definite D call. V was trimmed by 2 bases and J by 4 bases, leaving 9 bases between them. From germline, CDR1 is MGHRA and CDR2 YSYEKL. The CDR3 is made up of 14 amino acids. This CDR3 is CASSQLPPYNEQFF. The DNA of the CDR3 is TGCGCCAGCAGCCAATTACCACCTTACAATGAGCAGTTCTTC.

The chain has TRBV4-2 and TRBJ1-1, with D possibly TRBD1 on 6 matching bases. The CDR3 consists of 18 residues. V was shortened by 0 bases and J by 5 bases, with 22 bases between the two germline ends. Germline V gene data show CDR1 as LGHNA and CDR2 as YNFKEQ. The CDR3 region has the DNA TGTGCCAGCAGCCAAGACGGTCAAAGGCTAATAGGGGGAACTGAAGCTTTCTTT. It translates to CASSQDGQRLIGGTEAFF.

This clonotype occurred a few times. The chain uses TRBV6-1 and TRBJ2-7, with D unresolved. Trimming cost V 0 bases and J 2 bases, with 11 bases left between them. The germline V gene has CDR1 MNHNS and CDR2 SASEGT. The CDR3 consists of 15 residues. CDR3: CASSEAEQLTYEQYF. In nucleotides, the CDR3 is TGTGCCAGCAGTGAAGCGGAACAGCTTACCTACGAGCAGTACTTC.